Following are 10 T cell receptor beta chains from one sample sequenced in a study of response to subunit inactivated influenza vaccine. TCRdb analysed the RT-PCR reads with MiXCR anew, one entry per CDR3 protein. This repertoire shows about 620,000 distinct CDR3 sequences, roughly 10% found once; its top ten account for approximately 10%. This sample also appeared in a second study, on T cells expressing NK-cell markers. As that report states: In generating TCR beta cDNA, 5'RACE template switching with UMIs was used.

Material: PBMCs from blood, obtained on the day of vaccination. The receptors originated from a man aged 50 to 60 who received an inactivated influenza vaccine.

The chain joins TRBV9 to TRBJ2-1; maybe TRBD2 (6 bases). This CDR3 region has 17 residues. Germline lookup yields CDR1 SGDLS and CDR2 YYNGEE. Trimming removed 0 bases at V and 0 bases at J, with 13 bases between. In DNA form, the CDR3 reads TGTGCCAGCAGCGTAGCTAAGGCGGACTACTCCTACAATGAGCAGTTCTTC. Translating gives CASSVAKADYSYNEQFF.

The gene calls are TRBV23-1 and TRBJ1-6, with D perhaps matching TRBD1 (5 bases). TRBV23-1 is filed as an ORF, its function uncertain. CDR3 length: 16 amino acids. With 6 bases removed from V and 14 bases from J, the gap between germline ends came to 26 bases. This CDR3 is CASSPWGRPVTRALHF. The CDR3 DNA reads as TGCGCCAGCAGCCCCTGGGGCAGGCCGGTTACTAGGGCCCTCCACTTT.

Turning to this clonotype: Compared with germline, one end of the junction differs, possibly owing to a read error. The chain recombines TRBV2 with TRBJ2-7; TRBD2 is a possible D gene (6 bases). In germline, CDR1 is SNHLY, CDR2 FYNNEI. The CDR3 runs 15 residues. The CDR3 DNA reads as TGTGCCGGCAGCCCGGGACTGGCAAATTCCTACGAGCAGTACTTC. This sequence encodes CAGSPGLANSYEQYF.

This clonotype was seen more than once but under ten times. The chain links TRBV5-1 to TRBJ2-2, with 12 bases aligning to TRBD1. This CDR3 has 18 amino acids. The junction had 9 bases not matched to a gene; V was cut back by 4 bases and J by 2 bases. Germline CDR1 SGHRS, CDR2 YFSETQ. CDR3 in amino acids: CASSRGQGAFPNTGELFF. CDR3 DNA sequence: TGCGCCAGCAGCAGGGGACAGGGGGCGTTTCCTAACACCGGGGAGCTGTTTTTT.

The gene calls are TRBV6-2 or TRBV6-3 and TRBJ2-3; TRBD2 matches 7 bases. Trimming removed 2 bases from V and 5 bases from J; junction bases left unmatched: 4. CDR3 length: 14 residues. Germline values: CDR1 MNHEY, CDR2 SVGEGT. CDR3 coding DNA: TGTGCCAGCAGTTACCGGGCTAGCGGAGATACGCAGTATTTT. Translating gives CASSYRASGDTQYF.

This rearrangement joins TRBV5-1 to TRBJ2-7; 10 positions agree with TRBD1. Germline trimming cut 0 bases from V and 5 bases from J; bases unmatched to any gene: 5. Per the germline V gene, CDR1 is SGHRS and CDR2 is YFSETQ. This CDR3 contains 15 residues. CDR3 sequence: CASSLVGQGRDEQYF. DNA of the CDR3: TGCGCCAGCAGCTTGGTGGGACAGGGGAGGGACGAGCAGTACTTC.

J is TRBJ2-7 and V is TRBV6-5; D call uncertain. The ends were cut back, 0 bases at V and 0 bases at J, with 12 bases in the middle. Per germline, CDR1 MNHEY and CDR2 SVGAGI. This CDR3 spans 16 amino acids. CDR3 sequence (DNA): TGTGCCAGCAGTTACTCGACGGGCCATTACTCCTACGAGCAGTACTTC. This gives the protein CASSYSTGHYSYEQYF.

This clonotype was counted a few times. The chain is built from TRBV10-3 and TRBJ2-3, with 10 bases that match TRBD2. The CDR3 consists of 16 residues. The V segment lost 2 bases and the J segment 4 bases; nucleotides outside the gene matches: 6. The V gene's germline CDR1 is ENHRY and CDR2 SYGVKD. DNA of the CDR3: TGTGCCATCAGTGAGAGTATAGCGGGAGGAGCAGATACGCAGTATTTT. It translates to CAISESIAGGADTQYF.

This clonotype was seen repeatedly, ten times or more. This rearrangement joins TRBV6-2 or TRBV6-3 to TRBJ2-2; D unresolved. From germline, CDR1 is MNHEY and CDR2 SVGEGT. Trimming stripped 7 bases from V and 4 bases from J, with 16 bases between. This CDR3 has 15 residues. CDR3 DNA sequence: TGTGCCAGCACTAAAGTGGAAGCGAGCACCGGGGAGCTGTTTTTT. It specifies CASTKVEASTGELFF.

The V and J genes are TRBV29-1 and TRBJ1-1; TRBD1 might be the D (6 bases). Looked up from germline, CDR1 is SQVTM and CDR2 is ANQGSEA. CDR3 length: 13 amino acids. Trimming removed 7 bases at V and 1 base at J, with 13 bases between. The CDR3 sequence is CSASGQQNTEAFF. For the CDR3, the DNA is TGCAGCGCCTCGGGACAACAGAACACTGAAGCTTTCTTT. The variable domain in full, with the rest retrieved from reference TRBV29-1 and TRBJ1-1, is SAVISQKPSRDICQRGTSLTIQCQVDSQVTMMFWYRQQPGQSLTLIATANQGSEATYESGFVIDKFPISRPNLTFSTLTVSNMSPEDSSIYLCSASGQQNTEAFFGQGTRLTVV.